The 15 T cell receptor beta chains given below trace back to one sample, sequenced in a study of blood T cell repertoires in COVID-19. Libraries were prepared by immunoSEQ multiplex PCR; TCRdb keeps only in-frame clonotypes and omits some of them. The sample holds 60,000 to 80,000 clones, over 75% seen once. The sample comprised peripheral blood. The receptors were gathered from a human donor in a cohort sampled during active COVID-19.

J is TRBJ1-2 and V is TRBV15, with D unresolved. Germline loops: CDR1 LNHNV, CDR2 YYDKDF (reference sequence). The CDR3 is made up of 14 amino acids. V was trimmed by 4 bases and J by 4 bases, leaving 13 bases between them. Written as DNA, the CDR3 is TGTGCCACCAGCACAGGCTTACCCCTCTATGGCTACACCTTC. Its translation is CATSTGLPLYGYTF.

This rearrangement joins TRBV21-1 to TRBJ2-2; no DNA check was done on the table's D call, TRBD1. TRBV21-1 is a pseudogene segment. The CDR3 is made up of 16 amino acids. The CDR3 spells CASSKGPRDRGGELFF. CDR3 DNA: TGTGCCAGCAGCAAGGGACCCCGGGACAGGGGGGGGGAGCTGTTTTTT.

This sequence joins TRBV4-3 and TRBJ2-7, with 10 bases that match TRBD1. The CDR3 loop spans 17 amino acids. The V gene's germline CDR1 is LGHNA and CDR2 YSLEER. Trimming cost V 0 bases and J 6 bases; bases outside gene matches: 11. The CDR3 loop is CASSQDPGGQGVFEQYF. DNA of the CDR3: TGCGCCAGCAGCCAAGACCCTGGAGGACAGGGGGTTTTCGAGCAGTACTTC.

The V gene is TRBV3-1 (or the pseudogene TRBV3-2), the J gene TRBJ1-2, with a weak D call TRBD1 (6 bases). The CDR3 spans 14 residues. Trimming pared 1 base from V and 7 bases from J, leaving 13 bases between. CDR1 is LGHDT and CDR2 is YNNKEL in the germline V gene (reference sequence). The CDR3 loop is CASSQATGLGGYTF. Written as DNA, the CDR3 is TGTGCCAGCAGCCAAGCAACAGGGTTAGGTGGCTACACCTTC.

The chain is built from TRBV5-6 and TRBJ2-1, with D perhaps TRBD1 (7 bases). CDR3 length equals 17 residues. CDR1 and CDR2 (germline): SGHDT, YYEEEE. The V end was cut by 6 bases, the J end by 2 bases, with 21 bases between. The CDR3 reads CASTSMEGQTTYNEQFF. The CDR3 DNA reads TGTGCCAGCACCTCAATGGAGGGACAGACGACCTACAATGAGCAGTTCTTC.

The CDR3 is CASSPEGDEQYF. CDR3 sequence (DNA): TGTGCCAGCAGTCCGGAAGGAGACGAGCAGTACTTC. This sequence joins TRBV28 and TRBJ2-7; no clear D gene. The CDR3 runs 12 residues. Trimming shortened V by 5 bases and J by 5 bases, and 10 bases separated the two germline ends. In germline, CDR1 is MDHEN, CDR2 SYDVKM.

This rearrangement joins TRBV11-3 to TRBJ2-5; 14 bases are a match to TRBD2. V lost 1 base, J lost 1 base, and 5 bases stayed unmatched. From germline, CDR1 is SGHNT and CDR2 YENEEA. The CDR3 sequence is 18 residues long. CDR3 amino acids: CASSLVRGTSGGQETQYF. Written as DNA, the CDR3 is TGTGCCAGCAGCTTAGTTCGGGGGACTAGCGGGGGCCAAGAGACCCAGTACTTC.

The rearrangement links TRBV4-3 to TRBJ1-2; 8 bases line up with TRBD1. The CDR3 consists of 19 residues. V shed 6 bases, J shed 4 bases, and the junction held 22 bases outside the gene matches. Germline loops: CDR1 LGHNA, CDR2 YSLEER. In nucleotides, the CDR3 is TGCGCCAGCAGGACTACCCCCGGACAGGGTGATTTCCGTGGCTATGGCTACACCTTC. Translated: CASRTTPGQGDFRGYGYTF.

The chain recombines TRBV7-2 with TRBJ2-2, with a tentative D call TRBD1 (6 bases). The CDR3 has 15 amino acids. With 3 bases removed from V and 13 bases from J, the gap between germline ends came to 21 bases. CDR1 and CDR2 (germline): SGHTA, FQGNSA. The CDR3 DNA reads TGTGCCAGCAGCTTCCAGCAGTTGTCAGGGGCTGGGCTGTTTTTT. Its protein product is CASSFQQLSGAGLFF.

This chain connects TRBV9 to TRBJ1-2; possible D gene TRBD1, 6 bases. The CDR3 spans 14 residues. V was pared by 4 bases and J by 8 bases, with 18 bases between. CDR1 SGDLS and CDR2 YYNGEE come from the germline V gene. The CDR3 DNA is TGTGCCAGCAGCATATCAACAGGGCTGTGGGGCTACACCTTC. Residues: CASSISTGLWGYTF.

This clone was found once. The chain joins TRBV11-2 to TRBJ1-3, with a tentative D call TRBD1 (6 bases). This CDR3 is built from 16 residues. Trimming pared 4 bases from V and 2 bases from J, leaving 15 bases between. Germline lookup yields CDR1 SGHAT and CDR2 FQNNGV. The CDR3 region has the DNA TGTGCCAGCAGCTCCCTAACAGGGCGAACTGGAAACACCATATATTTT. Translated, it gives CASSSLTGRTGNTIYF.

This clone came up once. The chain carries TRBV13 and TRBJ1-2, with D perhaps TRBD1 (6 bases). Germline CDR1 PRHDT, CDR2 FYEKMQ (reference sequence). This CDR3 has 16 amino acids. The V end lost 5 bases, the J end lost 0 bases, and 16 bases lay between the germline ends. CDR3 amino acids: CASSTIGQPANYGYTF. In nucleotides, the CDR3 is TGTGCCAGCAGCACCATCGGACAGCCAGCTAACTATGGCTACACCTTC.

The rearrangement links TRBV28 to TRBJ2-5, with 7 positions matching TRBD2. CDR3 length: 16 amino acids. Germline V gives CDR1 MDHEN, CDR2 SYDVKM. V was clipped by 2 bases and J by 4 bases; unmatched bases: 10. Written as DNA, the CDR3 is TGTGCCAGCAGTTTAACGTTGGCGGGAGTTGGAGAGACCCAGTACTTC. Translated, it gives CASSLTLAGVGETQYF.

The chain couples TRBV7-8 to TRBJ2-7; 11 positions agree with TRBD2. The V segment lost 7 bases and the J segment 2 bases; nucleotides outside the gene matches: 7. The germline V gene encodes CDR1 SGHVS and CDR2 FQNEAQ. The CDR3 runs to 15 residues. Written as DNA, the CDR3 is TGTGCCAGCAACCCGACTAGCGGGGTCACCTACGAGCAGTACTTC. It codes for CASNPTSGVTYEQYF.

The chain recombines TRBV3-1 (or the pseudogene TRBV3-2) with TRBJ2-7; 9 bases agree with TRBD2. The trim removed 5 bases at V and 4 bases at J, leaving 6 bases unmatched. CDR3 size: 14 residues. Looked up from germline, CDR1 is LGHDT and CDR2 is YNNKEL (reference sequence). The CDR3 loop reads CASSVGLARYEQYF. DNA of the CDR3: TGTGCCAGCAGCGTGGGACTAGCTCGGTACGAGCAGTACTTC.